The sequence of this TCR beta chain was determined in a study of blood T cell repertoires in COVID-19. Study information: Some COVID-19 samples were acute and others convalescent; all came from the United States, Italy and Spain. PBMCs, B-cell-depleted T cells, or T cells provided the cDNA or gDNA that made up the material.

Authors' analysis steps: Reference gene primer amplification yielded estimated nucleated cell counts. Using immunoSEQ multiplex PCR, the repertoire was profiled, and TCRdb retains in-frame clones only, with some absent. Clonal size and the V and J genes are those of that table, whereas D and trimming came from the DNA. The sample yields fewer than 200,000 clones, around 87% seen once. This CDR3 is built from 13 residues. V lost 3 bases and J lost 7, with 11 bases in between. Germline V gives CDR1 SGHRS, CDR2 YFSETQ. What was sequenced was peripheral blood. The chain uses TRBV5-1 and TRBJ1-5, with unresolved D. The TCR sequence derives from a woman older than 75 with COVID-19, enrolled during active disease. The CDR3 DNA reads as TGCGCCAGCAGCTATGAGGGCCGGCAGCCCCAGCATTTT. Its protein product is CASSYEGRQPQHF.